Shown below are 10 T cell receptor beta chains from a single sample sequenced in a study of vaccination effects on CD4 cells after COVID-19. Sequencing followed a ViraFEST assay step that expanded antigen-specific CD4+ T cells with viral peptide pools. The culture ran for about 11 days, and then CD4+ T cells were isolated. Two doses of BNT162b2 or mRNA-1273 vaccine were administered to participants. Assay: immunoSEQ multiplex PCR; the TCRdb copy retains only in-frame clones and omits some. The profile shows tens of thousands of clones, 74% of them singletons. Antigen specificity for these receptors is unknown. The sequencing here drew on CD4+ T cells from PBMCs cultured with HCoV-229E spike peptides, taken after COVID-19 vaccination. These receptors came from a human donor who received a COVID-19 vaccine.

The chain uses TRBV5-6 and TRBJ2-3; TRBD2 might be the D (6 bases). Trimming pared 0 bases from V and 4 bases from J, leaving 9 bases between. Germline V gene data show CDR1 as SGHDT and CDR2 as YYEEEE. There are 14 residues in the CDR3. The CDR3 protein is CASSLVGGPDTQYF. CDR3 DNA: TGTGCCAGCAGCTTGGTCGGAGGGCCAGATACGCAGTATTTT.

V and J are TRBV2 and TRBJ1-3, with D possibly matching TRBD1 (6 bases). The CDR3 length is 16 residues. V was clipped by 8 bases and J by 3 bases, with 20 bases between them. Germline CDR1 is SNHLY and CDR2 is FYNNEI. This CDR3 reads CASLARGGSGGNTIYF. The CDR3, as DNA: TGTGCCAGCCTAGCAAGGGGGGGAAGCGGTGGAAACACCATATATTTT.

This chain links TRBV6-5 with TRBJ1-2, with a weak D call TRBD1 (5 bases). Germline CDR1 and CDR2: MNHEY and SVGAGI. The CDR3 runs 14 residues. The V end was cut by 8 bases, the J end by 4 bases, with 17 bases between. CDR3 sequence: CASADGGQGYGYTF. In DNA, the CDR3 is TGTGCCAGCGCTGATGGAGGGCAGGGCTATGGCTACACCTTC.

The genes are TRBV9 and TRBJ2-3; D possibly corresponds to TRBD2 (6 bases). The CDR3 totals 18 residues. V was cut by 3 bases and J by 3 bases, with 23 bases left in between. Germline CDR1 SGDLS, CDR2 YYNGEE. The CDR3 DNA is TGTGCCAGCAGCGGGCGGGGTGAGGGACTTCTATTTACAGATACGCAGTATTTT. Translating gives CASSGRGEGLLFTDTQYF.

The V call is TRBV6-6, the J call TRBJ1-3; D not certain. Germline V gene lookup returns CDR1 MNHNY and CDR2 SVGAGI (reference sequence). The CDR3 spans 15 residues. V was clipped by 0 bases and J by 4 bases, with 10 bases between them. This CDR3 reads CASSYSSGQGNTIYF. The CDR3 DNA follows: TGTGCCAGCAGTTACTCGAGTGGGCAGGGAAACACCATATATTTT.

The CDR3 spells CASSSLGGETQYF. In DNA, the CDR3 is TGTGCCAGCTCAAGTCTCGGGGGTGAGACCCAGTACTTC. The chain is built from TRBV18 and TRBJ2-5, with D tentatively TRBD2 (6 bases). CDR3 length equals 13 residues. Per the germline V gene, CDR1 is KGHSH and CDR2 is LQKENI. V was cut by 5 bases and J by 5 bases, with 12 bases left in between.

This clone showed up just a few times. The rearrangement joins TRBV9 to TRBJ2-2; 7 bases agree with TRBD1. The CDR3 spans 16 residues. CDR1 and CDR2 (germline): SGDLS, YYNGEE. V gave up 3 bases and J gave up 0 bases; unmatched junction bases: 5. This chain's CDR3 is CASSGQGRTNTGELFF. CDR3 DNA sequence: TGTGCCAGCAGCGGACAGGGACGGACGAACACCGGGGAGCTGTTTTTT.

The gene calls are TRBV15 and TRBJ2-1; D uncertain. This CDR3 has 14 amino acids. V was trimmed by 2 bases and J by 7 bases, leaving 12 bases between them. In germline, CDR1 is LNHNV, CDR2 YYDKDF (reference sequence). The CDR3 DNA is TGTGCCACCAGCAGACGCTCCGAGGTGAATGAGCAGTTCTTC. Protein product: CATSRRSEVNEQFF.

The genes are TRBV6-2 or TRBV6-3 and TRBJ1-1; D unresolved. From germline, CDR1 is MNHEY and CDR2 SVGEGT. The CDR3 is 14 residues long. Trimming took 5 bases from V and 0 from J, leaving 10 bases between them. This CDR3 is CASSIQHLNTEAFF. The DNA of the CDR3 is TGTGCCAGCAGTATACAGCATTTGAACACTGAAGCTTTCTTT.

The chain recombines TRBV7-9 with TRBJ2-2, with 8 nucleotides matching TRBD1. The CDR3 spans 16 residues. Losses at the gene ends were 1 base for V and 1 base for J; bases not matched to a gene: 2. In germline, CDR1 is SEHNR, CDR2 FQNEAQ (reference sequence). The CDR3 is CASSLVGTGNTGELFF. CDR3 DNA: TGTGCCAGCAGCTTAGTAGGGACAGGGAACACCGGGGAGCTGTTTTTT.